One T cell receptor beta chain is described in this entry. Its target is not known. Under the authors' procedure: Filtering differed, since immunoSEQ gave only junction sequences and no quality scores. Here immunoSEQ multiplex PCR was the method, and the copy in TCRdb shows in-frame clones only, minus some. D and trimming were read from the DNA, whereas the V and J calls and clone size are those reported in that table. The data contain hundreds of thousands of clones, 73% of them singletons. The sample belongs to a study of shared clonotypes between healthy human individuals. Notes on the study in general: Shared across four donors were roughly 5.3% of the naive CD4 clonotypes. The study found lower generation probabilities in non-shared clonotypes than in those shared by all four donors. Clonotype sharing among donors was expected to depend on sequencing depth.

The sequence came from a woman in her 30s in good health. Sequenced: memory CD4+ T cells sorted from blood. The subset here: CD45RA-negative fraction.

CDR3 sequence: CASSPTGATGEQYF. The CDR3, as DNA: TGTGCCAGCTCACCCACAGGGGCGACGGGCGAGCAGTACTTC. This chain connects TRBV18 to TRBJ2-7; 7 nucleotides align to TRBD1. Germline V CDR1 and CDR2: KGHSH, LQKENI. The CDR3 is 14 residues long. After removal of 3 bases from V and 6 bases from J, the junction contained 8 bases not matched to a gene.